This paragraph covers one T cell receptor (beta chain) sequence. What it binds is unknown. Distinct nucleotide sequences in the sample also encode this CDR3. Expressed TCRB transcripts were sequenced, since all the RNA that had been isolated was reverse transcribed. Clones were read by immunoSEQ multiplex PCR, and TCRdb kept only the in-frame ones, dropping some. The data hold about 38,000 clones, with roughly two thirds observed a single time. The source of the sample is a study of beta chain features in type 1 diabetes. Turning to the study itself: Investigators examined 107,917,701 sorted cells across all samples.

V lost 3 bases and J 4 bases, leaving 13 bases between the germline ends. CDR3 size: 15 residues. Germline V gives CDR1 MNHEY, CDR2 SMNVEV (reference sequence). Points from the study as a whole: For Type 1 diabetes patients, all four CD4+ subsets carried TCRB CDR3s that were moderately but significantly shorter.

This receptor was obtained from a woman under 40 in good health. The material sequenced was Tregs from blood. The V gene is TRBV27, the J gene TRBJ2-1; D perhaps matches TRBD1 (5 bases). CDR3 sequence: CASSLLRQTYNEQFF. DNA of the CDR3: TGTGCCAGCAGTTTGCTACGACAGACTTACAATGAGCAGTTCTTC.